Detailed here is one T cell receptor beta chain. There are 13 residues in the CDR3. The ends lost 8 bases at V and 3 bases at J; junction bases unmatched: 7. Germline CDR1 and CDR2: SQVTM and ANQGSEA. Sequencing was performed with immunoSEQ multiplex PCR; in TCRdb, only in-frame clones are kept and a portion is missing. The data contain around 53,000 clones, around 90% of them singletons. These data come from a study of control samples from healthy donors and cancer patients. This rearrangement joins TRBV29-1 to TRBJ1-1; 9 bases align to TRBD1. Input material: PBMCs. The origin of this receptor is a man aged 60 to 69 with head and neck cancer. CDR3 protein: CSSGQGLDTEAFF. The DNA of the CDR3 is TGCAGCTCGGGACAGGGACTTGACACTGAAGCTTTCTTT.